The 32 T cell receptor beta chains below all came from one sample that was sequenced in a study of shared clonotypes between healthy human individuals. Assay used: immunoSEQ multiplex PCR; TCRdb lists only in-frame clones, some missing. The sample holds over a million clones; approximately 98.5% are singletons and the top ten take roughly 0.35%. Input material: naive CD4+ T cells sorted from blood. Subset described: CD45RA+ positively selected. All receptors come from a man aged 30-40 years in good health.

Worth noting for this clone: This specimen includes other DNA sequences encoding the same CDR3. The DNA for the CDR3 is TGTGCCAGCAGCTCTACAGGGGGATCCTACGAGCAGTACTTC. Translated: CASSSTGGSYEQYF. The chain joins TRBV6-5 to TRBJ2-7, with TRBD1 matching over 8 bases. The ends lost 6 bases at V and 1 base at J; junction bases unmatched: 5. Germline CDR1 is MNHEY and CDR2 is SVGAGI. The CDR3 runs to 14 residues.

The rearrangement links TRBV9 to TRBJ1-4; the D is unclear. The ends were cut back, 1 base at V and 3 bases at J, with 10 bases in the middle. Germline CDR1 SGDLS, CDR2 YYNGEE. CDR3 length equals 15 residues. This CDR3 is CASSVSLGANEKLFF. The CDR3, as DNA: TGTGCCAGCAGCGTATCATTGGGTGCTAATGAAAAACTGTTTTTT.

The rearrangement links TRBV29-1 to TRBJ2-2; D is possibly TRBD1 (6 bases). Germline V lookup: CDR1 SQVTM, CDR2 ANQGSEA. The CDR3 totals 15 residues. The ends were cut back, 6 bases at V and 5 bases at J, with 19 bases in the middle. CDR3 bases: TGCAGCGTCGCCGGGCCTCAGGGGCTTACCGGGGAGCTGTTTTTT. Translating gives CSVAGPQGLTGELFF.

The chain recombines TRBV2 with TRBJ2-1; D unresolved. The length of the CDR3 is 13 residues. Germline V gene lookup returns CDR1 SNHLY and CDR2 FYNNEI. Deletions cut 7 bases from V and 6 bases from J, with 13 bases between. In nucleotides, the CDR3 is TGTGCCAGCACCCCCCACTTTAGCAATGAGCAGTTCTTC. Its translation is CASTPHFSNEQFF. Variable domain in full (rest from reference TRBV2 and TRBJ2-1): EPEVTQTPSHQVTQMGQEVILRCVPISNHLYFYWYRQILGQKVEFLVSFYNNEISEKSEIFDDQFSVERPDGSNFTLKIRSTKLEDSAMYFCASTPHFSNEQFFGPGTRLTVL.

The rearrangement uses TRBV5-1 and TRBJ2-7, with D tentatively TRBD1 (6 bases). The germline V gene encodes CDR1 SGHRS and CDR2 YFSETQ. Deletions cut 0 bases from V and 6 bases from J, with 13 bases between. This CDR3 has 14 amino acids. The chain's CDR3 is CASSLAQGEGEQYF. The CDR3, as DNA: TGCGCCAGCAGCTTGGCACAGGGTGAGGGCGAGCAGTACTTC.

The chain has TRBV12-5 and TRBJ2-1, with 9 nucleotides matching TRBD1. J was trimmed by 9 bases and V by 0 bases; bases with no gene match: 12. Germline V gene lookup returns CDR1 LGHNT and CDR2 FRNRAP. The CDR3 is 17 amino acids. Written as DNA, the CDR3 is TGTGCTAGTGGTTTGGTATCTGTACAGGGGGCCCGGGTTGAGCAGTTCTTC. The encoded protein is CASGLVSVQGARVEQFF.

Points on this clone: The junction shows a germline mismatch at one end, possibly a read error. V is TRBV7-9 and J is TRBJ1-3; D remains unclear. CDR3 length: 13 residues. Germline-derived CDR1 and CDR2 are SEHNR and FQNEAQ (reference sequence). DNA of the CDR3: TGTGCCAGCAGCTTACCCCCTGGCAACACCATATATTTT. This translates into CASSLPPGNTIYF.

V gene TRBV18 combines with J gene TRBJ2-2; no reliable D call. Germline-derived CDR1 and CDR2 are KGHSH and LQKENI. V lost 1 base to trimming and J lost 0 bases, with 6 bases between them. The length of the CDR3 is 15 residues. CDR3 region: CASSPRQTNTGELFF. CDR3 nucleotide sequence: TGTGCCAGCTCACCACGGCAGACGAACACCGGGGAGCTGTTTTTT.

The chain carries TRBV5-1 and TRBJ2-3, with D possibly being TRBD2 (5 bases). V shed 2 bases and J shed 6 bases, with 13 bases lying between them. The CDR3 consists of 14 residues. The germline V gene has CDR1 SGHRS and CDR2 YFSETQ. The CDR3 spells CASSLLTRGDTQYF. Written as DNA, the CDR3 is TGCGCCAGCAGCTTACTCACCCGGGGTGATACGCAGTATTTT.

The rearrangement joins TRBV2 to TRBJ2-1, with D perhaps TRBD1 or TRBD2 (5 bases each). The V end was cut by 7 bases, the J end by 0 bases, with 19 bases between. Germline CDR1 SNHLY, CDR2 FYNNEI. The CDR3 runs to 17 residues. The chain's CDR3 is CASTQLGTELSYNEQFF. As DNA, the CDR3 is TGTGCCAGCACTCAATTAGGGACCGAGCTCTCCTACAATGAGCAGTTCTTC.

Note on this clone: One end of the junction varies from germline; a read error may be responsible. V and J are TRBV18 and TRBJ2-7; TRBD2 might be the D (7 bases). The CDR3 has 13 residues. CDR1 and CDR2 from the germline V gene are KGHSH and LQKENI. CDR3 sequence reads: CASSPGEGGAETF. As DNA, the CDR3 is TGTGCCAGCTCACCAGGCGAAGGGGGGGCCGAAACCTTC.

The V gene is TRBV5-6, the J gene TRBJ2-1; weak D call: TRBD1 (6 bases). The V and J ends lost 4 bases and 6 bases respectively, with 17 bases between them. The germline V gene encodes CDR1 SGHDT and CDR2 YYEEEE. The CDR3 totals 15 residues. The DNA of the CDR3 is TGTGCCAGCAGCCGCCGAGGCAGGGGAGTCAATGAGCAGTTCTTC. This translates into CASSRRGRGVNEQFF. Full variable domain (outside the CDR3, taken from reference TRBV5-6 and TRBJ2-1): DAGVTQSPTHLIKTRGQQVTLRCSPKSGHDTVSWYQQALGQGPQFIFQYYEEEERQRGNFPDRFSGHQFPNYSSELNVNALLLGDSALYLCASSRRGRGVNEQFFGPGTRLTVL.

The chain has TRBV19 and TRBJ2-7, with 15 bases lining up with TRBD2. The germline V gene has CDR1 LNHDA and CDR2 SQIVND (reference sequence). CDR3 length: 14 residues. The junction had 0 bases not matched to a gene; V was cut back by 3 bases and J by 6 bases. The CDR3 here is CASSMGLAGGEQYF. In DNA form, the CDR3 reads TGTGCCAGTAGTATGGGACTAGCGGGAGGCGAGCAGTACTTC.

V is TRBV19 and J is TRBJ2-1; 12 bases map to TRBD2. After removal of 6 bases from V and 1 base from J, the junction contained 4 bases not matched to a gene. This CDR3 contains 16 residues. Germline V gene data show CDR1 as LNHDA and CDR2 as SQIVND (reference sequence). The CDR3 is CASSTLAGGSYNEQFF. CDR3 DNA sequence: TGTGCCAGTAGCACGCTAGCGGGAGGGTCCTACAATGAGCAGTTCTTC.

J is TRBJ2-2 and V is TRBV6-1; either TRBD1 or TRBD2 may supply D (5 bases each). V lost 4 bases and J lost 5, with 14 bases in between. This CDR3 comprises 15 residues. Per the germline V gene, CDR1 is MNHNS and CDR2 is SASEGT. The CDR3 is CASSVEGRETGELFF. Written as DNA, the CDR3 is TGTGCCAGCAGTGTTGAGGGACGAGAGACCGGGGAGCTGTTTTTT.

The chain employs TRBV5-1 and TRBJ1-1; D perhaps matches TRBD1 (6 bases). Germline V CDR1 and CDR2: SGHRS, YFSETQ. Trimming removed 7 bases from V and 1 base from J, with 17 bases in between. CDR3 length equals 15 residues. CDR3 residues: CASRNTGRPNTEAFF. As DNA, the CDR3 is TGCGCCAGCCGTAATACAGGGCGACCGAACACTGAAGCTTTCTTT. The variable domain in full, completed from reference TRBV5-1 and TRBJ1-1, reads KAGVTQTPRYLIKTRGQQVTLSCSPISGHRSVSWYQQTPGQGLQFLFEYFSETQRNKGNFPGRFSGRQFSNSRSEMNVSTLELGDSALYLCASRNTGRPNTEAFFGQGTRLTVV.

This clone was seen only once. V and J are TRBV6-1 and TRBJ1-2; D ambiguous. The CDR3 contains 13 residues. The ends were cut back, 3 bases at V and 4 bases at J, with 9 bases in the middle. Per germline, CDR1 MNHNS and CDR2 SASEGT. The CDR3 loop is CASSDPRSYGYTF. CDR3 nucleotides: TGTGCCAGCAGTGACCCGCGGAGCTATGGCTACACCTTC.

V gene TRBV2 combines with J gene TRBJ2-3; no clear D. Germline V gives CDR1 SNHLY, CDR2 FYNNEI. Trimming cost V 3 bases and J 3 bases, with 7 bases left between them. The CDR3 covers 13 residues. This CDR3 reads CASSEGRTDTQYF. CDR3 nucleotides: TGTGCCAGCAGTGAGGGTCGTACAGATACGCAGTATTTT.

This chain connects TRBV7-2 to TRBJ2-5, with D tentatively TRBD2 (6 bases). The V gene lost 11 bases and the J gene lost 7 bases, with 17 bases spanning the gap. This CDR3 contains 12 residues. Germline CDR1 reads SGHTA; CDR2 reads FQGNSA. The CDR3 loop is CALGTPAGTQYF. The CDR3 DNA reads TGTGCCCTCGGGACTCCGGCCGGGACCCAGTACTTC.

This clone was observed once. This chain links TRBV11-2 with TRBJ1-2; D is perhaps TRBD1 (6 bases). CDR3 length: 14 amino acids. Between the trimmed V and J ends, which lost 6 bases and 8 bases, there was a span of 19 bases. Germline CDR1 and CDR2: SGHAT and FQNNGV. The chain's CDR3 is CASRGQYSPGGYTF. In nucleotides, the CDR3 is TGTGCCAGCAGAGGACAGTACAGCCCTGGCGGCTACACCTTC.

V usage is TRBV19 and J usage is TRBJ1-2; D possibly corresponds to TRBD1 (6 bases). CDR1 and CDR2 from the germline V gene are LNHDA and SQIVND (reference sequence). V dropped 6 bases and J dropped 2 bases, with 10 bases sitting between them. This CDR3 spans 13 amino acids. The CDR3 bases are TGTGCCAGTAGACAGGGCGGCAACTATGGCTACACCTTC. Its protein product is CASRQGGNYGYTF. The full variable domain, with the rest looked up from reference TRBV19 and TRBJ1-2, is DGGITQSPKYLFRKEGQNVTLSCEQNLNHDAMYWYRQDPGQGLRLIYYSQIVNDFQKGDIAEGYSVSREKKESFPLTVTSAQKNPTAFYLCASRQGGNYGYTFGSGTRLTVV.

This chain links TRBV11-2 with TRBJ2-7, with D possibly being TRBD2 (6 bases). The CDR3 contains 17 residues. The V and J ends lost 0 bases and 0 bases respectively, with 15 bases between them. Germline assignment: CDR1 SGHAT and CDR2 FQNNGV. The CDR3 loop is CASSLDQPASVSYEQYF. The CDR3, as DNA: TGTGCCAGCAGCTTAGATCAGCCGGCTAGCGTCTCCTACGAGCAGTACTTC.

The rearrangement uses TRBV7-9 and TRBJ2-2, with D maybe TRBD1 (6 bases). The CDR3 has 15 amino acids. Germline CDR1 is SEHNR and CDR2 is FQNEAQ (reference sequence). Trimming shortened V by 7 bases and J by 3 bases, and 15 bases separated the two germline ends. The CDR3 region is CASTTGNKDTGELFF. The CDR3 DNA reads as TGTGCCAGCACCACAGGGAATAAGGACACCGGGGAGCTGTTTTTT.

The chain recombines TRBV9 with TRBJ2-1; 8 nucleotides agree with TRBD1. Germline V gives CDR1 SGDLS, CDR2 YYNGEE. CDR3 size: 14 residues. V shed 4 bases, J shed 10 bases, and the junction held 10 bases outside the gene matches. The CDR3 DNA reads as TGTGCCAGCAGCTCCCGCGACAGGGGCAACGAGCAGTTCTTC. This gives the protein CASSSRDRGNEQFF.

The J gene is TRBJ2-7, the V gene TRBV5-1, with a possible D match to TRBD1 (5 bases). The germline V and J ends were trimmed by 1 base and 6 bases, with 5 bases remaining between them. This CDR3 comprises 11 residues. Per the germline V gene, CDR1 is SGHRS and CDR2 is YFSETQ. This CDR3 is CASSLQGEQYF. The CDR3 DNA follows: TGCGCCAGCAGCTTGCAGGGCGAGCAGTACTTC.

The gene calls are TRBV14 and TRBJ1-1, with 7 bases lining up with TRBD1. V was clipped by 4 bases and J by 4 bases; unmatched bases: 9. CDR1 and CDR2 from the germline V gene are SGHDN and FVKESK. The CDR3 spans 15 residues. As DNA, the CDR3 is TGTGCCAGCAGCCCCTTACAGGGGTACGCCACTGAAGCTTTCTTT. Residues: CASSPLQGYATEAFF.

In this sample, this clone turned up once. The CDR3 DNA is TGCGCCAGCAGCCCCGGGACTAGCGGGTATAGTAATCAGGGGCAGTTCTTC. It yields the protein CASSPGTSGYSNQGQFF. The chain recombines TRBV5-1 with TRBJ2-1; 12 bases align to TRBD2. Germline lookup yields CDR1 SGHRS and CDR2 YFSETQ. The CDR3 contains 17 residues. Losses at the gene ends were 4 bases for V and 12 bases for J; bases not matched to a gene: 17.

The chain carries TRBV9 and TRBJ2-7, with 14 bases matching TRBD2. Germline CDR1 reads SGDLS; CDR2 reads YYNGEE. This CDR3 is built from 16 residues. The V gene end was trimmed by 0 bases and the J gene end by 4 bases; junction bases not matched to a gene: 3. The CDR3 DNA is TGTGCCAGCAGCGTAGGGACTAGCGGGAGGATTTACGAGCAGTACTTC. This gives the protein CASSVGTSGRIYEQYF.

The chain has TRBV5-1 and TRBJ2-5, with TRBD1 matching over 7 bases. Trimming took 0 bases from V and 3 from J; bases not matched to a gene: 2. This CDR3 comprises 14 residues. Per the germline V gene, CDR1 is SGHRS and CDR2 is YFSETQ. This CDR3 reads CASSLGGQKETQYF. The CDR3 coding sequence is TGCGCCAGCAGCTTGGGGGGACAGAAAGAGACCCAGTACTTC. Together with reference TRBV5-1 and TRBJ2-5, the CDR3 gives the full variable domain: KAGVTQTPRYLIKTRGQQVTLSCSPISGHRSVSWYQQTPGQGLQFLFEYFSETQRNKGNFPGRFSGRQFSNSRSEMNVSTLELGDSALYLCASSLGGQKETQYFGPGTRLLVL.

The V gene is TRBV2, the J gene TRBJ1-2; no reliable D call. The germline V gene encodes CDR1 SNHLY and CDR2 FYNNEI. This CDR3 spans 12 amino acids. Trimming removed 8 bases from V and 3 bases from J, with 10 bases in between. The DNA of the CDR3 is TGTGCCAGCTCTGACGGTTACTATGGCTACACCTTC. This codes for CASSDGYYGYTF.

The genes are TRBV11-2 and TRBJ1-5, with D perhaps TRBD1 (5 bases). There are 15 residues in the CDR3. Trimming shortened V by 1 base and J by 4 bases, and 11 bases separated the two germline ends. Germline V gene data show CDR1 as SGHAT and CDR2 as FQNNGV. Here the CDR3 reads CASSLVGRGNQPQHF. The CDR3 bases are TGTGCCAGCAGCTTAGTAGGTCGGGGGAATCAGCCCCAGCATTTT.

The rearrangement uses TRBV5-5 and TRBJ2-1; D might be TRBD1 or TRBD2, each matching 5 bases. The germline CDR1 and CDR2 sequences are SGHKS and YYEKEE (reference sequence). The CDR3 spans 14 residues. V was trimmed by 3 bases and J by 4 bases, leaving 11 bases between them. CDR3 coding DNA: TGTGCCAGCAGCTCCCGTGGGGGTTACAATGAGCAGTTCTTC. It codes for CASSSRGGYNEQFF.